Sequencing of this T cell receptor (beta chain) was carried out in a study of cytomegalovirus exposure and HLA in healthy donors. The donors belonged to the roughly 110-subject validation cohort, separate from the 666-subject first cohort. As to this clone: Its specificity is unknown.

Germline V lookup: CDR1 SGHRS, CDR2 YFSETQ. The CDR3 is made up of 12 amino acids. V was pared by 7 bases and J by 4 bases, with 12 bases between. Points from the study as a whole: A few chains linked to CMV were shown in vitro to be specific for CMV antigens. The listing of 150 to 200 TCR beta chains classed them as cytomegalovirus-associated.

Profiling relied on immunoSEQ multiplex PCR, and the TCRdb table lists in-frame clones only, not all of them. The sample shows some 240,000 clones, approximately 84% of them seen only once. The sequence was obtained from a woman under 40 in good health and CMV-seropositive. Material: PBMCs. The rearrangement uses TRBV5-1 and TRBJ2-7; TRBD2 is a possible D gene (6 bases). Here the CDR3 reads CASGAGTYEQYF. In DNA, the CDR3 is TGCGCCAGCGGCGCGGGGACTTACGAGCAGTACTTC.